These T cell receptor beta chains were read from a single sample in a study of cytomegalovirus exposure and HLA in healthy donors. Measured with immunoSEQ multiplex PCR; TCRdb has only the in-frame clones, and not every one. Here the sample spans about 180,000 clones, around 80% being singletons. Source material: PBMCs. The origin of the receptors is a woman aged 55-70 years in good health and CMV-seropositive. CDR3s include the opening cysteine and the closing phenylalanine or tryptophan. The order of the fields is J gene, V gene, CDR3 length, clone size, D gene, CDR3 DNA, CDR3 protein. D genes are given only for firm matches. Only some rows state a clone size, as once, few, many or a class for expanded clones.

>TRBJ2-6|TRBV28|16|-|-
TGTGCCAGCAGTTTGGGACTGAGCTCTGGGGCCAACGGCCTGACTTTC
CASSLGLSSGANGLTF
>TRBJ2-1|TRBV4-2|18|-|TRBD2
TGTGCCAGCAGCCAAGTTCTAGCGGGCGGCCTGACTCGCAATGAGCAGTTCTTC
CASSQVLAGGLTRNEQFF
>TRBJ1-6|TRBV4-1|15|-|TRBD1
TGCGCCAGCAACCTATGGACAGGGGTGGGATCACCCCTCCACTTT
CASNLWTGVGSPLHF
>TRBJ2-7|TRBV5-1|14|-|-
TGCGCCAGCAGCTTACAGGTGCTTACCTACGAGCAGTACTTC
CASSLQVLTYEQYF
>TRBJ1-2|TRBV7-2|13|few|-
TGTGCCAGCAGCTTAGGCGAGACTTATGGCTACACCTTC
CASSLGETYGYTF
>TRBJ2-6|TRBV19|15|-|-
TGTGCCAGTAGAACAGGGTCGACTGGGGCCAACGTCCTGACTTTC
CASRTGSTGANVLTF
>TRBJ2-7|TRBV6-1|15|-|TRBD1
TGTGCCAGCAGTGTCACTACAGGGGGCCGTTACGAGCAGTACTTC
CASSVTTGGRYEQYF
>TRBJ2-7|TRBV11-2|15|-|TRBD2
TGTGCCAGCAGCATTCAAGCGGGGGGGCCTCACGAGCAGTACTTC
CASSIQAGGPHEQYF
>TRBJ2-5|TRBV18|15|-|-
TGTGCCAGCTCACCCCCCAGCGGAGGTGGAGAGACCCAGTACTTC
CASSPPSGGGETQYF
>TRBJ2-1|TRBV7-9|12|-|-
TGTGCCAGCATTGCAGGGTCCAATGAGCAGTTCTTC
CASIAGSNEQFF
>TRBJ2-4|TRBV5-1|13|-|-
TGCGCCAGCAGCTTGGAGTTCCGTCAGTCCCAGTACTTC
CASSLEFRQSQYF
>TRBJ2-7|TRBV10-3|13|-|TRBD1
TGTGCCATCAGTGAGGGACAGGGCTACGAGCAGTACTTC
CAISEGQGYEQYF